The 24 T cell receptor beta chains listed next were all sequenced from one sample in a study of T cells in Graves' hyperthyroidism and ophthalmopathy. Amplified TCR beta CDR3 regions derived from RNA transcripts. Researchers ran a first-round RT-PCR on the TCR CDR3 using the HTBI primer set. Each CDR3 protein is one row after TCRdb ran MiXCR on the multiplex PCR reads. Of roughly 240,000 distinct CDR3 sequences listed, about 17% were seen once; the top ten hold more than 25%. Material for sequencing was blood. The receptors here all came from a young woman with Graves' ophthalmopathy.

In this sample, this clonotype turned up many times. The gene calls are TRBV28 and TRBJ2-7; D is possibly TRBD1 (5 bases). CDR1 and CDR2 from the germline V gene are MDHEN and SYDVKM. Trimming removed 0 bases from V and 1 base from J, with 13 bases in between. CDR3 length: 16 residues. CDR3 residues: CASSLWYRGRSYEQYF. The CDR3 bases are TGTGCCAGCAGTTTATGGTATAGGGGCAGGTCCTACGAGCAGTACTTC.

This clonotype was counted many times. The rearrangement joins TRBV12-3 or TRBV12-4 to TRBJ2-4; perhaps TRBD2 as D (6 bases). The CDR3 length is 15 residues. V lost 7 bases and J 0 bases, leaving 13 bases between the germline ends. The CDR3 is CASTTLAQAKNIQYF. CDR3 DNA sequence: TGTGCCAGCACCACACTAGCTCAAGCCAAAAACATTCAGTACTTC.

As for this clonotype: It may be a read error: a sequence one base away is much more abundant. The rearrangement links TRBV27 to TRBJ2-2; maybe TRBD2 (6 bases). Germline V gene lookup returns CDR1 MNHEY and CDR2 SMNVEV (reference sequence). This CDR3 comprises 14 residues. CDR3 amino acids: CASSLTVNTGGLFF. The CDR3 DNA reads TGTGCCAGCAGTTTAACGGTTAACACCGGGGGGCTGTTTTTT.

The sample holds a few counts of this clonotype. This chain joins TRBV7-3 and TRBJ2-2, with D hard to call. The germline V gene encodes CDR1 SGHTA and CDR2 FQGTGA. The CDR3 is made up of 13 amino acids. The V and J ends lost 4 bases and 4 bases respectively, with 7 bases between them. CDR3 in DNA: TGTGCCAGCAGCTCCCTCCCCACCGGGGAGCTGTTTTTT. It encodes CASSSLPTGELFF.

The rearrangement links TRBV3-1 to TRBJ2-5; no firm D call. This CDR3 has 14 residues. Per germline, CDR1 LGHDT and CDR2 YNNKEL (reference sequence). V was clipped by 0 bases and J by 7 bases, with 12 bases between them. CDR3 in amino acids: CASSQDSVPGTQYF. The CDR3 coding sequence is TGTGCCAGCAGCCAAGATTCGGTACCGGGGACCCAGTACTTC.

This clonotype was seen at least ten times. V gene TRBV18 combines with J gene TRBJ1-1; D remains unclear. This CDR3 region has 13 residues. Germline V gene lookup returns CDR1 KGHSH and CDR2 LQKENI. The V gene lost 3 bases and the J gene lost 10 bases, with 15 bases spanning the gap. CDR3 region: CASSPGPALGAFF. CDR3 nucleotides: TGTGCCAGCTCACCTGGTCCAGCGCTGGGAGCTTTCTTT.

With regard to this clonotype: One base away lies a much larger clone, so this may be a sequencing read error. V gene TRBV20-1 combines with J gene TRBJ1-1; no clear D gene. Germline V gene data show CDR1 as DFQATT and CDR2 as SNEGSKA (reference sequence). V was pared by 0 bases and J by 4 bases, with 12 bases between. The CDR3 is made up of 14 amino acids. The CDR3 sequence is CSARDQSRGTEAFF. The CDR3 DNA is TGCAGTGCTAGAGACCAGAGCCGGGGCACTGAAGCTTTCTTT.

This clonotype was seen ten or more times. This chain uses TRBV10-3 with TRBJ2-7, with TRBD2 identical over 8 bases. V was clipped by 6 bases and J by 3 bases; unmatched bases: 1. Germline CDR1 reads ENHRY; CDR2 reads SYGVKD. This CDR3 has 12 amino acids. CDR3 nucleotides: TGTGCCATCAGCAGCGGGGGCTACGAGCAGTACTTC. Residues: CAISSGGYEQYF.

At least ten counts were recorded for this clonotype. The CDR3 is CAISRDRGLDTGELFF. The CDR3 DNA reads TGTGCCATCAGCAGGGACAGGGGTTTGGACACCGGGGAGCTGTTTTTT. V gene TRBV10-3 combines with J gene TRBJ2-2; TRBD1 matches 10 bases. CDR3 length equals 16 residues. Germline loops: CDR1 ENHRY, CDR2 SYGVKD. Unmatched junction bases numbered 7, after V lost 6 bases and J lost 3 bases.

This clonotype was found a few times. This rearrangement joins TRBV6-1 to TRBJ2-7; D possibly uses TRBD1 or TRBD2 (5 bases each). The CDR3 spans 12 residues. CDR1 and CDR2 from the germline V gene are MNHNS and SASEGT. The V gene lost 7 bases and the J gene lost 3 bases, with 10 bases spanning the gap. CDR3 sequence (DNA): TGTGCCAGCAATGGGGGATTCTACGAGCAGTACTTC. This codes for CASNGGFYEQYF.

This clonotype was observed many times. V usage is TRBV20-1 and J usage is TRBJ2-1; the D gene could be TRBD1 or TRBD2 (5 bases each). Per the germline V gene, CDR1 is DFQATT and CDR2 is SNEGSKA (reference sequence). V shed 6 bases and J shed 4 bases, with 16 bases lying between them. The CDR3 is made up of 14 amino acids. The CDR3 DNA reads TGCAGTGCCCCGGGGCAAACCCTTTACAATGAGCAGTTCTTC. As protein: CSAPGQTLYNEQFF.

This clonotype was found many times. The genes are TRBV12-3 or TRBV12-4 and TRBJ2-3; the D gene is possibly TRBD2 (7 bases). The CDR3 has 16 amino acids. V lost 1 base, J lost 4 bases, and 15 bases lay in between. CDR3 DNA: TGTGCCAGCAGTTTAGAGTGGGGGGGCCCGGCAGATACGCAGTATTTT. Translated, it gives CASSLEWGGPADTQYF.

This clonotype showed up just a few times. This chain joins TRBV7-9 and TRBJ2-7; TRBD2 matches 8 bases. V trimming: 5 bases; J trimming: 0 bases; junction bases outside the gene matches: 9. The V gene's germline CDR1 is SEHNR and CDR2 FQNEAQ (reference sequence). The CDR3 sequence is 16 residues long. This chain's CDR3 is CASSPGGGDLSYEQYF. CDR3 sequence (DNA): TGTGCCAGCAGCCCGGGGGGGGGGGACCTCTCCTACGAGCAGTACTTC.

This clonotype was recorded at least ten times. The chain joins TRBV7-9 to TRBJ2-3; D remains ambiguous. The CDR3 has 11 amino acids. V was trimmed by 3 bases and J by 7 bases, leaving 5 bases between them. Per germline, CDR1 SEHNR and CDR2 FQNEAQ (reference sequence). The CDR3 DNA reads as TGTGCCAGCAGCTTTGGTAATACGCAGTATTTT. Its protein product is CASSFGNTQYF.

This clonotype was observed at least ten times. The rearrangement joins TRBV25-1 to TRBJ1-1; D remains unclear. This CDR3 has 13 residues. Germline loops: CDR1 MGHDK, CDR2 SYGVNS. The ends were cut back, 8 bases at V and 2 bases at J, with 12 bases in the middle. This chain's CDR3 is CASVYGSNTEAFF. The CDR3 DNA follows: TGTGCCAGCGTATACGGCAGTAACACTGAAGCTTTCTTT.

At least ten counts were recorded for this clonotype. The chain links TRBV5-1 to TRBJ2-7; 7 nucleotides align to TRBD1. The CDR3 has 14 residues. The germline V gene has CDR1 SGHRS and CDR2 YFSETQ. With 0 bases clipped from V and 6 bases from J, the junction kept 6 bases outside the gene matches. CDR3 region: CASSLGQGGSEQYF. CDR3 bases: TGCGCCAGCAGCTTGGGACAGGGTGGATCCGAGCAGTACTTC.

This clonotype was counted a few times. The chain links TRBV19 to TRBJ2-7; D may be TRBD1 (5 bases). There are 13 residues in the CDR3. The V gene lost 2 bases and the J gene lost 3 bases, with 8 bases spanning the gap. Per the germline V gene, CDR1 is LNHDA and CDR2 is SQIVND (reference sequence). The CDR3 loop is CASSITDNYEQYF. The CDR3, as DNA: TGTGCCAGTAGTATAACGGACAACTACGAGCAGTACTTC. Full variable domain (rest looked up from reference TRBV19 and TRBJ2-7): DGGITQSPKYLFRKEGQNVTLSCEQNLNHDAMYWYRQDPGQGLRLIYYSQIVNDFQKGDIAEGYSVSREKKESFPLTVTSAQKNPTAFYLCASSITDNYEQYFGPGTRLTVT.

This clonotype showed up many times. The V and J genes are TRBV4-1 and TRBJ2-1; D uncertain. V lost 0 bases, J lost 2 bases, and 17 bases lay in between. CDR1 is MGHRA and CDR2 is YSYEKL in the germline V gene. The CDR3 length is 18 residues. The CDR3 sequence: CASSQDPLGYFPYNEQFF. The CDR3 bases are TGCGCCAGCAGCCAAGATCCATTAGGGTATTTCCCCTACAATGAGCAGTTCTTC.

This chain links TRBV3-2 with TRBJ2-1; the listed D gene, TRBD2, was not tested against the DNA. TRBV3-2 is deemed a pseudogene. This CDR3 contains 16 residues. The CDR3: CASSLRRLAGYNEQFF. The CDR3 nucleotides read TGTGCCAGCAGCCTACGAAGACTAGCGGGATACAATGAGCAGTTCTTC.

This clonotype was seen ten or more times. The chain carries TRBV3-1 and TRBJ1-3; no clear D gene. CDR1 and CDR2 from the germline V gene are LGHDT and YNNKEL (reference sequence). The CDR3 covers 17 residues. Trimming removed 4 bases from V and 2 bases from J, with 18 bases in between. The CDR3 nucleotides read TGTGCCAGCAGCCCGCTAGATAGGTGGACCGCTGGAAACACCATATATTTT. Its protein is CASSPLDRWTAGNTIYF.

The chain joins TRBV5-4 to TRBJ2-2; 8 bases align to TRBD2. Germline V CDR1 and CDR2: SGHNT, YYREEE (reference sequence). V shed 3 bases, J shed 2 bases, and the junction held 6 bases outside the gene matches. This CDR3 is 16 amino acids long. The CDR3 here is CASSSIAGSNTGELFF. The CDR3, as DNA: TGTGCCAGCAGCTCAATAGCGGGATCCAACACCGGGGAGCTGTTTTTT.

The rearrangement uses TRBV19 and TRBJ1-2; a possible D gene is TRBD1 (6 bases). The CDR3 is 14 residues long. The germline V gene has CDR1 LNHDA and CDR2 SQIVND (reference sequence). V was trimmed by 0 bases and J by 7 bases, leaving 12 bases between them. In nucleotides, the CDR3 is TGTGCCAGTAGTATAGAAACAGGGATGAGTGGCTACACCTTC. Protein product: CASSIETGMSGYTF.

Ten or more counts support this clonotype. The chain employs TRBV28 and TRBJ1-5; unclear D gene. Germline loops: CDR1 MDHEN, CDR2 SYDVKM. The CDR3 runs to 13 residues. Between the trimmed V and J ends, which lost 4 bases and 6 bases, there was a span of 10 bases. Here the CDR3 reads CASSYGYFQPQHF. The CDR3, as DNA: TGTGCCAGCAGTTACGGGTATTTTCAGCCCCAGCATTTT.

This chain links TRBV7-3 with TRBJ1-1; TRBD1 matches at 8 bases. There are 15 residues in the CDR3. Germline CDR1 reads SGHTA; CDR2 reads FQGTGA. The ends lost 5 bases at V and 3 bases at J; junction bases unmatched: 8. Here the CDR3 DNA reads TGTGCCAGCAGCCCAACACAGGGGGGGGACACTGAAGCTTTCTTT. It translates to CASSPTQGGDTEAFF.